This T cell receptor beta chain emerged from a study of cytomegalovirus exposure and HLA in healthy donors. In regard to this clone: Its antigen is unknown.

This CDR3 spans 16 amino acids. V was shortened by 4 bases and J by 3 bases, with 15 bases between the two germline ends. CDR1 is MDHEN and CDR2 is SYDVKM in the germline V gene. Study-level findings and limits: What a later analysis showed was that several of the most significant clusters appeared linked to common viral pathogens. Analysis performed later showed TCR beta chains linked to HLA being more clonally expanded than equally common others.

With 60 Vbeta and 13 Jbeta primers, the PCR was carried out. Assay used: immunoSEQ multiplex PCR; TCRdb lists only in-frame clones, some missing. The table has 90,000 to 120,000 clones, about 80% seen once. This clonotype originated in a man aged 25 to 40 in good health and CMV-seronegative. The chain combines TRBV28 with TRBJ2-2; the D gene is possibly TRBD2 (6 bases). Sequenced material: PBMCs. For the CDR3, the DNA is TGTGCCAGCAGTTCGCGGGGACGGGTTTACACCGGGGAGCTGTTTTTT. Its protein is CASSSRGRVYTGELFF.